The TCR beta chain described here comes from a study of blood T cell repertoires in COVID-19. Whole-study context: T cells, B-cell-depleted T cells, or PBMCs supplied cDNA or gDNA.

V lost 5 bases and J lost 8; bases outside the gene matches: 10. The CDR3 extends over 15 amino acids. The germline V gene encodes CDR1 MNHEY and CDR2 SMNVEV (reference sequence). Original analysis: Estimation of nucleated cell counts was performed using reference gene primer amplification. This table comes from immunoSEQ multiplex PCR, and its TCRdb copy is limited to in-frame clones, with some not included. The DNA was the basis for D and trimming; V, J and clone size are from that table. Among 200,000 to 250,000 clones listed, around 82% were seen once. V is TRBV27 and J is TRBJ1-1; 11 nucleotides line up with TRBD1. The TCR was taken from a woman aged 35 to 49 with acute COVID-19. Sequencing input: PBMCs or T cells enriched from blood (not recorded which). The chain's CDR3 is CASSRIGTGGEEAFF. CDR3 nucleotide sequence: TGTGCCAGCAGTCGCATAGGGACAGGGGGGGAGGAAGCTTTCTTT.